The 19 T cell receptor beta chains given below trace back to one sample, sequenced in a study of T cells in Graves' hyperthyroidism and ophthalmopathy. Amplification of TCR beta CDR3 regions was performed using RNA transcripts as template. Initially, a first-round RT-PCR of the TCR CDR3 employed the HTBI primer set. MiXCR was run by TCRdb on the multiplex PCR reads, yielding one entry per CDR3 protein. The sample lists over 500,000 distinct CDR3 sequences; more than 15% were seen once. What was sequenced was blood. These receptors were taken from a woman aged 30 to 39 with Graves' ophthalmopathy.

This clonotype was recorded a few times. The chain is built from TRBV19 and TRBJ2-1; 8 nucleotides line up with TRBD2. Per germline, CDR1 LNHDA and CDR2 SQIVND (reference sequence). CDR3 size: 15 residues. V was pared by 6 bases and J by 4 bases, with 8 bases of the junction left unmatched. In DNA, the CDR3 is TGTGCCAGTAGCACATTAGCGGGACTATACAATGAGCAGTTCTTC. Amino acids: CASSTLAGLYNEQFF.

J is TRBJ2-5 and V is TRBV29-1; TRBD1 matches at 7 bases. Germline loops: CDR1 SQVTM, CDR2 ANQGSEA. The V gene end was trimmed by 7 bases and the J gene end by 5 bases; junction bases not matched to a gene: 10. The CDR3 is 13 residues long. The CDR3 here is CSGRQGLFETQYF. In DNA, the CDR3 is TGCAGCGGGAGACAGGGCCTCTTCGAGACCCAGTACTTC.

The table lists this clonotype with a few counts. The rearrangement uses TRBV20-1 and TRBJ2-1; TRBD1 agrees at 7 bases. This CDR3 is 14 amino acids long. The J segment lost 3 bases and the V segment lost 6 bases, leaving 8 bases of the junction unmatched. Germline lookup yields CDR1 DFQATT and CDR2 SNEGSKA (reference sequence). CDR3 protein: CSARTAGGYNEQFF. CDR3 coding DNA: TGCAGTGCACGGACGGCAGGGGGCTACAATGAGCAGTTCTTC.

This clonotype was picked up many times. The chain has TRBV20-1 and TRBJ2-5, with 8 bases fitting TRBD2. CDR3 size: 14 residues. The germline V gene has CDR1 DFQATT and CDR2 SNEGSKA (reference sequence). Written as DNA, the CDR3 is TGCAGGGCTTGGCGGGGCACGGGGGGGGAGACCCAGTACTTC. Its protein is CRAWRGTGGETQYF.

This clonotype turned up a few times. The chain links TRBV4-3 to TRBJ2-3; 10 bases agree with TRBD2. CDR1 and CDR2 from the germline V gene are LGHNA and YSLEER. CDR3 size: 16 residues. Trimming at V came to 4 bases and at J to 5 bases, leaving 9 bases not matched to a gene. CDR3 sequence: CASSPAGGPEEDTQYF. CDR3 DNA: TGCGCCAGCAGCCCAGCGGGAGGGCCGGAGGAAGATACGCAGTATTTT.

This rearrangement joins TRBV7-9 to TRBJ2-4; D is unclear. CDR1 is SEHNR and CDR2 is FQNEAQ in the germline V gene (reference sequence). The V end was cut by 6 bases, the J end by 5 bases, with 8 bases between. This CDR3 spans 12 amino acids. The CDR3 nucleotides read TGTGCCAGCAGTCAGAGACAAAACATTCAGTACTTC. It encodes CASSQRQNIQYF.

In regard to this clonotype: Since a much larger clone is just one base distant, this may be a read error. This chain links TRBV14 with TRBJ2-1; D ambiguous. The CDR3 contains 14 residues. V lost 3 bases, J lost 5 bases, and 11 bases lay in between. The germline V gene encodes CDR1 SGHDN and CDR2 FVKESK. The CDR3 loop is CASSHDLGNNEQFF. Here the CDR3 DNA reads TGTGCCAGCAGCCATGATTTAGGAAACAATGAGCAGTTCTTC.

This clonotype was counted ten times or more. The chain links TRBV12-3 or TRBV12-4 to TRBJ2-7, with a weak D call TRBD1 (6 bases). The CDR3 runs 15 residues. The V and J ends lost 6 bases and 6 bases respectively, with 21 bases between them. CDR3 amino acids: CASRGPRGTGTEQYF. The CDR3 DNA is TGTGCCAGCAGGGGACCTAGGGGTACAGGGACCGAGCAGTACTTC.

This chain connects TRBV9 to TRBJ2-2; the D is unclear. V lost 0 bases and J 6 bases, leaving 12 bases between the germline ends. Germline values: CDR1 SGDLS, CDR2 YYNGEE. This CDR3 has 15 amino acids. This CDR3 reads CASSVGALRSGELFF. As DNA, the CDR3 is TGTGCCAGCAGCGTAGGGGCCCTGAGGTCCGGGGAGCTGTTTTTT.

This clonotype has a handful of counts. The J gene is TRBJ1-2, the V gene TRBV29-1; D is unclear. This CDR3 region has 12 residues. V was pared by 0 bases and J by 8 bases, with 10 bases between. CDR1 is SQVTM and CDR2 is ANQGSEA in the germline V gene. The CDR3 nucleotides read TGCAGCGTTGAAGAGACCAAAGGAGGCTACACCTTC. Its protein is CSVEETKGGYTF.

This clonotype was recorded at least ten times. V usage is TRBV2 and J usage is TRBJ2-3; 9 positions agree with TRBD1. Germline loops: CDR1 SNHLY, CDR2 FYNNEI. This CDR3 contains 13 residues. After removal of 8 bases from V and 3 bases from J, the junction contained 3 bases not matched to a gene. CDR3 coding DNA: TGTGCCAGCGGGACAGGGTTTACAGATACGCAGTATTTT. Amino acids: CASGTGFTDTQYF. The whole variable domain, filled in from reference TRBV2 and TRBJ2-3, reads EPEVTQTPSHQVTQMGQEVILRCVPISNHLYFYWYRQILGQKVEFLVSFYNNEISEKSEIFDDQFSVERPDGSNFTLKIRSTKLEDSAMYFCASGTGFTDTQYFGPGTRLTVL.

V and J are TRBV5-4 and TRBJ2-1, with 10 bases fitting TRBD1. V was pared by 0 bases and J by 7 bases, with 4 bases of the junction left unmatched. This CDR3 is built from 15 residues. Germline loops: CDR1 SGHNT, CDR2 YYREEE (reference sequence). The CDR3 DNA sequence: TGTGCCAGCAGCTTGGGACAGGGGGCCAAGAATGAGCAGTTCTTC. Its translation: CASSLGQGAKNEQFF.

This clonotype was observed many times. The chain recombines TRBV3-1 with TRBJ1-5; D might be TRBD1 (5 bases). V shed 1 base and J shed 6 bases, with 7 bases lying between them. The CDR3 runs to 13 residues. Germline CDR1 LGHDT, CDR2 YNNKEL (reference sequence). The CDR3 coding sequence is TGTGCCAGCAGCCAAGGAAGGGGTCAGCCCCAGCATTTT. Protein product: CASSQGRGQPQHF.

The genes are TRBV7-2 and TRBJ2-1; unclear D gene. Germline CDR1 reads SGHTA; CDR2 reads FQGNSA. V was pared by 3 bases and J by 4 bases, with 13 bases between. The CDR3 length is 15 residues. The CDR3 protein is CASSFQVGSYNEQFF. Written as DNA, the CDR3 is TGTGCCAGCAGCTTCCAGGTGGGATCGTACAATGAGCAGTTCTTC.

In this sample, this clonotype turned up many times. The chain links TRBV7-2 to TRBJ1-1, with 10 bases aligning to TRBD1. The CDR3 loop spans 16 amino acids. Trimming at V came to 3 bases and at J to 4 bases, leaving 8 bases not matched to a gene. Per germline, CDR1 SGHTA and CDR2 FQGNSA. The CDR3 nucleotides read TGTGCCAGCAGCTTGGTGGACAGGGGGGGTCGCACTGAAGCTTTCTTT. Its translation is CASSLVDRGGRTEAFF.

This clonotype has a handful of counts. V is TRBV27 and J is TRBJ2-7, with 10 bases matching TRBD2. The CDR3 loop spans 16 amino acids. Germline CDR1 and CDR2: MNHEY and SMNVEV (reference sequence). V trimming: 3 bases; J trimming: 5 bases; junction bases outside the gene matches: 10. CDR3 in DNA: TGTGCCAGCAGTTTGGCTAGCGGGAGATTATCCCACGAGCAGTACTTC. Protein: CASSLASGRLSHEQYF.

The rearrangement uses TRBV5-1 and TRBJ1-5; 8 bases align to TRBD1. Germline CDR1 SGHRS, CDR2 YFSETQ. The J segment lost 0 bases and the V segment lost 0 bases, leaving 11 bases of the junction unmatched. This CDR3 has 19 residues. CDR3 coding DNA: TGCGCCAGCAGCTTGGCCCTGGGACAGGAGATACATAGCAATCAGCCCCAGCATTTT. This translates into CASSLALGQEIHSNQPQHF.

This clonotype has at least ten counts. This rearrangement joins TRBV28 to TRBJ2-3; 7 nucleotides match TRBD2. The CDR3 is 15 amino acids. V lost 7 bases and J lost 4; bases outside the gene matches: 11. Germline-derived CDR1 and CDR2 are MDHEN and SYDVKM. The CDR3 spells CASNEPGLQPDTQYF. The DNA of the CDR3 is TGTGCCAGCAACGAACCGGGACTACAGCCAGATACGCAGTATTTT.

This clonotype was recorded many times. The V and J genes are TRBV5-1 and TRBJ2-7; 7 positions agree with TRBD1. The CDR3 covers 18 residues. The junction had 12 bases not matched to a gene; V was cut back by 0 bases and J by 0 bases. CDR1 SGHRS and CDR2 YFSETQ come from the germline V gene. The CDR3 nucleotides are TGCGCCAGCAGCTTGGCGGCCTTTCGGCGGACAGGCTCCTACGAGCAGTACTTC. Encoded protein: CASSLAAFRRTGSYEQYF.